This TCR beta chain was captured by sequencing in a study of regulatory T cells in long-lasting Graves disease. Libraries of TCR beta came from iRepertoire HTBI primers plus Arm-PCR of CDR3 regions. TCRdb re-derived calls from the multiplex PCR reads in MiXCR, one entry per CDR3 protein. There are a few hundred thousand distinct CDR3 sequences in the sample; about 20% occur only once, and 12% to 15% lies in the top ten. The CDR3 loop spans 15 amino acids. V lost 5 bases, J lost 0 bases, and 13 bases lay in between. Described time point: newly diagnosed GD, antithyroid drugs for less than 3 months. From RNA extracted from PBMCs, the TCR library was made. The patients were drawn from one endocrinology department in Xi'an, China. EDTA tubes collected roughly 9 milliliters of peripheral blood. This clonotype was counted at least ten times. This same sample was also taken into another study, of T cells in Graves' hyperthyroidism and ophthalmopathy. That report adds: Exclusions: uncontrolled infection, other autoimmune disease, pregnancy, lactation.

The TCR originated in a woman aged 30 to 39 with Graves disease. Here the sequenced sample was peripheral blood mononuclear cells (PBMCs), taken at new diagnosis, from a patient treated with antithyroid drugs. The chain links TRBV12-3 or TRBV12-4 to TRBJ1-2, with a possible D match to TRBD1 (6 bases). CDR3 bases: TGTGCCAGCAGTAACCGACAGGAGACTAACTATGGCTACACCTTC. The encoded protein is CASSNRQETNYGYTF.